This is a list of T cell receptor beta chains from one sample in a study of T cell responses to AZD1222 COVID-19 vaccine. Repertoires were generated with immunoSEQ multiplex PCR, while TCRdb's copy carries only in-frame clones and drops some. Among approximately 91,000 clones listed, over 75% were seen once. The sequencing used peripheral blood, collected on day 0 of AZD1222 vaccination. These TCRs come from an adult in good health. CDR3s include the opening cysteine and the closing phenylalanine or tryptophan. The D gene is left open where the match is weak. A row's size may be missing; if present it is once, few, many or a size class.

size | D | J | V | DNA | CDR3
NA | TRBD1 | TRBJ1-1 | TRBV6-5 | TGTGCCAGCAGTTACTCAACAGGGGGCACTGAAGCTTTCTTT | CASSYSTGGTEAFF
NA | TRBD1 | TRBJ2-5 | TRBV7-9 | TGTGCCAGCAGCTTCCCGGGACAGGGGTGGGAGACCCAGTACTTC | CASSFPGQGWETQYF
few | NA | TRBJ1-2 | TRBV6-5 | TGTGCCAGCAGTTACGAGGGAGACGGCTATGGCTACACCTTC | CASSYEGDGYGYTF
once | NA | TRBJ1-2 | TRBV30 | TGTGCCTGGAGTGTTCAAGGGTATGGCTACACCTTC | CAWSVQGYGYTF
NA | NA | TRBJ2-3 | TRBV27 | NA | CASSFLADTQYF
NA | TRBD1 | TRBJ1-1 | TRBV4-2 | TGTGCCAGCAGCCAAGACGGAGCAGGGGGCGGCAAGAAAGCTTTCTTT | CASSQDGAGGGKKAFF
NA | NA | TRBJ1-1 | TRBV7-2 | TGTGCCAGCAGTCTGATCGGGGGGGACACTGAAGCTTTCTTT | CASSLIGGDTEAFF
NA | NA | TRBJ1-3 | TRBV19 | TGTGCCAGTAGGCGGACAGCCAGCTCCTCTGGAAACACCATATATTTT | CASRRTASSSGNTIYF
NA | TRBD1 | TRBJ2-7 | TRBV4-1 | TGCGCCAGCAGCCAACAGAGGGACAGCTACGAGCAGTACTTC | CASSQQRDSYEQYF
NA | TRBD1 | TRBJ2-7 | TRBV5-1 | TGCGCCAGCAGCCTTACAGGGGTCTACGAGCAGTACTTC | CASSLTGVYEQYF
NA | NA | TRBJ2-7 | TRBV13 | TGTGCCAGCAGTAGAGATAAATCCTACGAGCAGTACTTC | CASSRDKSYEQYF
NA | NA | TRBJ1-4 | TRBV3-1/TRBV3-2 | TGTGCCAGCAGCCAATGGGAGCTGAATGAAAAACTGTTTTTT | CASSQWELNEKLFF
NA | NA | TRBJ2-1 | TRBV9 | TGTGCCAGCAGCTTCCGACCGAATCTGGACGTTGAGCAGTTCTTC | CASSFRPNLDVEQFF
NA | NA | TRBJ1-6 | TRBV6-1 | TGTGCCAGCAGTGGGCAGCTCCCCCTGAGCTCCTATAATTCACCCCTCCACTTT | CASSGQLPLSSYNSPLHF
NA | NA | TRBJ1-2 | TRBV18 | TGTGCCAGCTCACCGGACATACGGGTTGGCTACACCTTC | CASSPDIRVGYTF
once | NA | TRBJ2-2 | TRBV7-9 | TGTGCCAGCAGCTTAGGGATCAACACCGGGGAGCTGTTTTTT | CASSLGINTGELFF
NA | NA | TRBJ2-1 | TRBV5-1 | TGCGCCAGCAGCTTCGGGGGTGAGCAGTTCTTC | CASSFGGEQFF
NA | NA | TRBJ2-7 | TRBV12-3/TRBV12-4 | TGTGCCAGCAGTCCACTCGGGGTCTACGAGCAGTACTTC | CASSPLGVYEQYF
NA | NA | TRBJ2-7 | TRBV5-4 | TGTGCCAGCAGCTTTAGGGGGAAGGACGAGCAGTACTTC | CASSFRGKDEQYF
NA | NA | TRBJ2-2 | TRBV7-3 | TGTGCCAGCAGTCAGGGGAACACCGGGGAGCTGTTTTTT | CASSQGNTGELFF
NA | NA | TRBJ1-5 | TRBV14 | TGTGCCAGCAGCCCCGGCCTAGAGCAGCCCCAGCATTTT | CASSPGLEQPQHF
NA | NA | TRBJ2-3 | TRBV7-3 | TGTGCCAGCAGCTTAAACCGCGGTACGCAGTATTTT | CASSLNRGTQYF
NA | NA | TRBJ2-5 | TRBV7-3 | TGTGCCAGCAGCTTTTCCGGGTACCAAGAGACCCAGTACTTC | CASSFSGYQETQYF
NA | NA | TRBJ2-1 | TRBV2 | TGTGCCAGCGCGTCGGGTGAGCAGTTCTTC | CASASGEQFF
NA | NA | TRBJ1-3 | TRBV11-2 | TGTGCCAGCAGCTTCGGGGGGTGGTCTGGAAACACCATATATTTT | CASSFGGWSGNTIYF
NA | NA | TRBJ1-1 | TRBV7-9 | TGTGCCACCCGCTTGACAGGGAACACTGAAGCTTTCTTT | CATRLTGNTEAFF
NA | TRBD1 | TRBJ1-4 | TRBV7-2 | TGTGCCAGCAGCTCAGGACAGGGCTGGGGAAAACTGTTTTTT | CASSSGQGWGKLFF
NA | NA | TRBJ1-4 | TRBV12-5 | TGTGCTAGTGGTCTGAGTTCAACTAATGAAAAACTGTTTTTT | CASGLSSTNEKLFF
NA | NA | TRBJ1-6 | TRBV7-3 | TGTGCCAGCAGCTTATCGACAGACAATTCACCCCTCCACTTT | CASSLSTDNSPLHF
NA | NA | TRBJ1-1 | TRBV7-2 | TGTGCCAGCAGCCTCGGGGGGCCAAACACTGAAGCTTTCTTT | CASSLGGPNTEAFF
NA | TRBD2 | TRBJ2-2 | TRBV10-1 | TGCGCCAGCAGTGATAATGTAGCGGGCTACAGCGGGGAGCTGTTTTTT | CASSDNVAGYSGELFF
NA | TRBD2 | TRBJ2-1 | TRBV7-3 | TGTGCCAGCAGCTTAAGCGGGACTAATAGAAATGAGCAGTTCTTC | CASSLSGTNRNEQFF
NA | TRBD1 | TRBJ2-6 | TRBV5-4 | TGTGCCAGCAGCCAAGGAGGACAGGGTTACTCTGGGGCCAACGTCCTGACTTTC | CASSQGGQGYSGANVLTF
NA | NA | TRBJ2-1 | TRBV24-1 | TGTGCCACCAGTGAGGGTTACAATGAGCAGTTCTTC | CATSEGYNEQFF
NA | NA | TRBJ2-2 | TRBV10-3 | TGTGCCATCAGTGAGGCTGGAGTTGGTAACACCGGGGAGCTGTTTTTT | CAISEAGVGNTGELFF
NA | NA | TRBJ1-5 | TRBV28 | TGTGCCAGCAGTAGTCCCTCCGGACCCGGGGAGCCCCAGCATTTT | CASSSPSGPGEPQHF
NA | NA | TRBJ2-5 | TRBV7-3 | TGTGCCAGCAGCTTAACGGGATCTAGCGATCAAGAGACCCAGTACTTC | CASSLTGSSDQETQYF